This T cell receptor (beta chain) stems from a study of T-cell memory formation after mild COVID-19. Overall study context: Clusters of TCRs were largely donor specific.

This clonotype was detected only a few times. This CDR3 comprises 13 residues. V shed 0 bases and J shed 2 bases, with 4 bases lying between them. Per germline, CDR1 SGHTA and CDR2 FQGNSA. Constant-segment primers and 5'RACE yielded cDNA libraries for TCR alpha and TCR beta, each carrying sample barcodes and UMIs. TCRdb reprocessed the 5' RACE reads with MiXCR, giving one entry per CDR3 protein. The sample consists of about 190,000 distinct CDR3 sequences, approximately 16% of them appearing once. V is TRBV7-2 and J is TRBJ2-5; D is undetermined. The sequence derives from an adult woman who had mild COVID-19 (a few samples of this study predate the infection). Cell type and time point are not known. Material: PBMCs or a T cell subset sorted from them (not recorded which). The CDR3 is CASSLAPQETQYF. CDR3 nucleotide sequence: TGTGCCAGCAGCTTAGCACCTCAAGAGACCCAGTACTTC.